This TCR beta chain was captured by sequencing in a study of patients and donors after allogeneic stem cell transplantation. This clonotype has a handful of counts. With 5 bases removed from V and 4 bases from J, the gap between germline ends came to 12 bases. CDR1 and CDR2 from the germline V gene are SGHTA and FQGNSA. The CDR3 is made up of 14 amino acids. TCRdb reprocessed the RT-PCR reads via MiXCR and lists one record per CDR3 protein. Among more than 850,000 distinct CDR3 sequences listed, 15% to 20% were seen once. The sample consisted of blood, either unsorted or a sorted T cell fraction (not recorded which). The chain employs TRBV7-2 and TRBJ2-1, with unresolved D. This clonotype was obtained from a human donor who was either an allogeneic HSCT recipient or a stem cell or donor lymphocyte infusion donor (not recorded which). It is not recorded whose cells these are; they may come from a transplant donor. The CDR3 coding sequence is TGTGCCAGCAGCCCAGTATATAATTACAATGAGCAGTTCTTC. Amino acids: CASSPVYNYNEQFF.